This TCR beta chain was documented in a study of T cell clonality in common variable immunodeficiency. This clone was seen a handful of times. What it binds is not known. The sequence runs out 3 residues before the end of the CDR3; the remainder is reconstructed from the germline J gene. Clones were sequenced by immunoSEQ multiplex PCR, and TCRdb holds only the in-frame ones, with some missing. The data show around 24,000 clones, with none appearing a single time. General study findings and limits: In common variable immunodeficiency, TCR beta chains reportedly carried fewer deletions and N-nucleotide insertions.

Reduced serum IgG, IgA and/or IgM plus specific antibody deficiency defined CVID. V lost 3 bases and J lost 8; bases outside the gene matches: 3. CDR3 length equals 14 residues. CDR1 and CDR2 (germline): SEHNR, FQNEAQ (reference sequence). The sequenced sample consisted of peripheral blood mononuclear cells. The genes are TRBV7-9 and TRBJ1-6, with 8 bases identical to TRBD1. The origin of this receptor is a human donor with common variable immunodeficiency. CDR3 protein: CASSLTGADSPLHF. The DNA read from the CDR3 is TGTGCCAGCAGCTTGACAGGGGCCGATTCACCC.